This TCR beta chain stems from a study of PD-1 blockade in classical Hodgkin lymphoma. Measured with immunoSEQ multiplex PCR; TCRdb has only the in-frame clones, and not every one. The sample yields around 32,000 clones, 88% seen once. CDR1 is SGHNT, CDR2 YYREEE, per germline (reference sequence). V trimming: 5 bases; J trimming: 0 bases; junction bases outside the gene matches: 14. The CDR3 loop spans 19 amino acids. Regarding time point: newly diagnosed, previously untreated cHL patient sample. Thawed PBMCs yielded CD4+ T cells through magnetic negative selection. For comparison, PBMCs from newly diagnosed, untreated classical Hodgkin lymphoma were used. Points on this clone: Its antigen is still unknown.

The study, taken as a whole, reports: Relative to healthy donors, newly diagnosed patients reportedly had lower baseline TCR diversity, which was reported as lower still in relapsed/refractory patients. Still unresolved is the cause of the repertoire differences, which may be disease activity or prior therapy.

V usage is TRBV5-4 and J usage is TRBJ2-5, with 12 bases that match TRBD2. This TCR came from a human donor with classical Hodgkin lymphoma. Sequences were obtained from CD4+ T cells from blood. The CDR3 nucleotides read TGTGCCAGCAGGACAACTAGCGGGAGGCCTCTACAGTACCAAGAGACCCAGTACTTC. Encoded protein: CASRTTSGRPLQYQETQYF.